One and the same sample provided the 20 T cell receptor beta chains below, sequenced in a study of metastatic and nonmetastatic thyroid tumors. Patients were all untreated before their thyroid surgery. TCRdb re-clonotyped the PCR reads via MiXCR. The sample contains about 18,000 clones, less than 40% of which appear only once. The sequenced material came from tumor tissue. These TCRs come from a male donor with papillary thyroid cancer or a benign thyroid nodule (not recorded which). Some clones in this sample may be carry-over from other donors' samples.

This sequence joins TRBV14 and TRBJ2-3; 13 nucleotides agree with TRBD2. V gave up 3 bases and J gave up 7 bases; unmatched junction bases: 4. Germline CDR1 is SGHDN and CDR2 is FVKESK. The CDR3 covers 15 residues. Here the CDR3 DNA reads TGTGCCAGCAGCCATGGACTAGCGGGGGTTTATACGCAGTATTTT. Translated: CASSHGLAGVYTQYF.

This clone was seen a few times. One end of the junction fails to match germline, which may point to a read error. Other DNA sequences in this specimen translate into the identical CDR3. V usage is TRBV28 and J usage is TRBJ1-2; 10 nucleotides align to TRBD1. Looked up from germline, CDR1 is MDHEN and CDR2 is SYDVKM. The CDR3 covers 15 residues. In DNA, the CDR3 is TGTGCCAGCAGTCCACGGACAGGGGGAAACTATGGCTACACCTTT. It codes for CASSPRTGGNYGYTF.

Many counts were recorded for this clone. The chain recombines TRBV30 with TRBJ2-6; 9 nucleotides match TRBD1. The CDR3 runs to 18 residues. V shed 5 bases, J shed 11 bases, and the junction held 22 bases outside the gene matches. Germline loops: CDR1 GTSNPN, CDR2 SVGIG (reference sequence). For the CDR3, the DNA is TGTGCCTGGCGCCGACGGGACAGGGTGAGGGGGCCAGACGACGTCCTGACTTTC. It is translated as CAWRRRDRVRGPDDVLTF.

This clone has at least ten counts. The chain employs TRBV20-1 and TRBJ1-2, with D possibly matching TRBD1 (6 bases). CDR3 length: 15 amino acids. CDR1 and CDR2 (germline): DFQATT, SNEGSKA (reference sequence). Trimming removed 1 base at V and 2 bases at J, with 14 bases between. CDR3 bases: TGCAGTGCTAGAGGGTTGACAGGCTTGAACTATGGCTACACCTTC. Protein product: CSARGLTGLNYGYTF.

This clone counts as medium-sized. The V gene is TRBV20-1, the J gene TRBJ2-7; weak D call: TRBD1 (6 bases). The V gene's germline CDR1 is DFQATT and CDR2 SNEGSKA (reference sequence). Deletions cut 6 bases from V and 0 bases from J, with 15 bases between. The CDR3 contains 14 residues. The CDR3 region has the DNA TGCAGTGCCACACCCCGGGACAACTCCTACGAGCAGTACTTC. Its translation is CSATPRDNSYEQYF.

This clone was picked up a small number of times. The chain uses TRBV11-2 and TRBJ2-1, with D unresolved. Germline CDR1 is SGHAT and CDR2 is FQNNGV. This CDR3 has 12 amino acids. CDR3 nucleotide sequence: TGTTCCATCAGCCGGGTTCGCAATGAGCAGTTCTTC. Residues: CSISRVRNEQFF.

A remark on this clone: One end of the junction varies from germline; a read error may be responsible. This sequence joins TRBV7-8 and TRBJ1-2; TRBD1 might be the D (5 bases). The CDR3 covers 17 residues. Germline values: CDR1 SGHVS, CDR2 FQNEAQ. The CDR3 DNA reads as TGTGCCAGCAGCGATGACGGTACAGCGTTAAAGGGGTATGTCTACACCTTC. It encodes CASSDDGTALKGYVYTF.

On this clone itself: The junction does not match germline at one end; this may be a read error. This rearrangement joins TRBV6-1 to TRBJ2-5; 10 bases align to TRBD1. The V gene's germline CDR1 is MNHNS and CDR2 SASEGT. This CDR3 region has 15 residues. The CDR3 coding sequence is TGTGCCAGCAGAGGGAGGGACAGGGGCCAAGATACCCAGTACTTC. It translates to CASRGRDRGQDTQYF.

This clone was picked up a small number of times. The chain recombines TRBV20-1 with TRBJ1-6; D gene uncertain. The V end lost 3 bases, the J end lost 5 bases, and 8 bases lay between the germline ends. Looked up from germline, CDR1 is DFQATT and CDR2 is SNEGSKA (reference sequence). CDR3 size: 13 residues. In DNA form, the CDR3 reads TGCAGTGCTAGGGAAAGGAATAATTCACCCCTCCACTTT. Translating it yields CSARERNNSPLHF.

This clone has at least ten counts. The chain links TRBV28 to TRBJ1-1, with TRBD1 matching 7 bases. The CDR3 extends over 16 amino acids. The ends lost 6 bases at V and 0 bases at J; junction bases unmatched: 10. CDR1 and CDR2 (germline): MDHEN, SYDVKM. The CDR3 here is CASSSGTAGVNTEAFF. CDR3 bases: TGTGCCAGCAGCTCCGGGACAGCGGGGGTGAACACTGAAGCTTTCTTT.

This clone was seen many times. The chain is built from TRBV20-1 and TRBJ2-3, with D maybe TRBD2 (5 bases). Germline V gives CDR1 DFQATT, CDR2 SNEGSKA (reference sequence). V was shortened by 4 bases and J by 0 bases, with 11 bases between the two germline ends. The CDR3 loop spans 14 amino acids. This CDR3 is CSATVGGSTDTQYF. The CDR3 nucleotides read TGCAGTGCTACCGTGGGCGGGAGCACAGATACGCAGTATTTT.

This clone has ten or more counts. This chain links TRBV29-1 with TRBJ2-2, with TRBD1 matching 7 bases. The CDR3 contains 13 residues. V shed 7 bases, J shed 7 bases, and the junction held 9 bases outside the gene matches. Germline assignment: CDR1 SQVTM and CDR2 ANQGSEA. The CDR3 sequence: CSALTGFGGELFF. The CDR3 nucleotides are TGCAGCGCCCTGACAGGGTTCGGCGGGGAGCTGTTTTTT.

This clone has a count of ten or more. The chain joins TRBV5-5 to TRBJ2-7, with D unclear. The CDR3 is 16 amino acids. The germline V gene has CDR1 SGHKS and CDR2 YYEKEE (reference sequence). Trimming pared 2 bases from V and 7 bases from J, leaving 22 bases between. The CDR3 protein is CASSLTPRVDQVEQYF. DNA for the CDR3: TGTGCCAGCAGCTTAACCCCACGGGTCGATCAAGTGGAGCAGTACTTC.

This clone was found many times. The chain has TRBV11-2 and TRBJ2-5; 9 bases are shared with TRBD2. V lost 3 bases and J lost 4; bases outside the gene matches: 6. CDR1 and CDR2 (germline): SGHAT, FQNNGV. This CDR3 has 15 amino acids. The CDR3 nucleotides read TGTGCCAGCAGCTTTCTAGCGGGACCCCGAGAGACCCAGTACTTC. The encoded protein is CASSFLAGPRETQYF.

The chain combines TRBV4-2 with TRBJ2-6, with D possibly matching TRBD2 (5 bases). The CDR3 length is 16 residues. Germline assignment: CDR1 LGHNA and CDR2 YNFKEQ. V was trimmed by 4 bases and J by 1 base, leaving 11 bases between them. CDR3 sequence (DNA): TGTGCCAGCAGCCCCCAGAGAGGGTCTGGGGCCAACGTCCTGACTTTC. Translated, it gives CASSPQRGSGANVLTF.

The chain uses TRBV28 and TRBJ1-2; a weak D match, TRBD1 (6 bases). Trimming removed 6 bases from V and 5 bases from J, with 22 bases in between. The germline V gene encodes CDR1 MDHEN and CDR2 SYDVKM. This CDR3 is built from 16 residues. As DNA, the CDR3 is TGTGCCAGCAGCCGGAACAGGGCCCCAAGGCGGTATGGCTACACCTTC. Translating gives CASSRNRAPRRYGYTF.

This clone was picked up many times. The CDR3 DNA reads TGTGCCAGCAGCTTAATAGGGGGGGAGGAGCAGTTCTTC. Its translation is CASSLIGGEEQFF. V is TRBV5-4 and J is TRBJ2-1; a weak D match, TRBD2 (7 bases). Trimming left V 2 bases short and J 10 bases short, with 13 bases between. The CDR3 is 13 amino acids. CDR1 is SGHNT, CDR2 YYREEE, per germline (reference sequence).

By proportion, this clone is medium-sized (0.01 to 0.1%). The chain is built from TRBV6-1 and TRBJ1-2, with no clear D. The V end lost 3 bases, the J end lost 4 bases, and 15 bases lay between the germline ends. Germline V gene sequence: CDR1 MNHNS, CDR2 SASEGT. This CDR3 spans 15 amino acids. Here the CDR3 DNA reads TGTGCCAGCAGTGACATGGACCCTACACTCTATGGCTACACCTTC. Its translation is CASSDMDPTLYGYTF.

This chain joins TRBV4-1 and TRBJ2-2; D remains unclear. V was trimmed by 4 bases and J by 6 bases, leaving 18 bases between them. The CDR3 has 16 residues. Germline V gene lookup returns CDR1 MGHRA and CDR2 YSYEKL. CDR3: CASSPLKSLMAGELFF. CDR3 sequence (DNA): TGCGCCAGCAGCCCACTTAAGAGTCTGATGGCCGGGGAGCTGTTTTTT.

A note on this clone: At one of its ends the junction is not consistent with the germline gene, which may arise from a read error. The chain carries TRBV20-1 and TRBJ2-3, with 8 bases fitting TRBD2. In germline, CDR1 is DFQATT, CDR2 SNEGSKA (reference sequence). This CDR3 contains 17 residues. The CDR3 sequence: CSASPYYREGDTGTQYF. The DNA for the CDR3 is TGCAGTGCTAGCCCCTACTATCGGGAGGGGGACACAGGTACGCAGTATTTT.